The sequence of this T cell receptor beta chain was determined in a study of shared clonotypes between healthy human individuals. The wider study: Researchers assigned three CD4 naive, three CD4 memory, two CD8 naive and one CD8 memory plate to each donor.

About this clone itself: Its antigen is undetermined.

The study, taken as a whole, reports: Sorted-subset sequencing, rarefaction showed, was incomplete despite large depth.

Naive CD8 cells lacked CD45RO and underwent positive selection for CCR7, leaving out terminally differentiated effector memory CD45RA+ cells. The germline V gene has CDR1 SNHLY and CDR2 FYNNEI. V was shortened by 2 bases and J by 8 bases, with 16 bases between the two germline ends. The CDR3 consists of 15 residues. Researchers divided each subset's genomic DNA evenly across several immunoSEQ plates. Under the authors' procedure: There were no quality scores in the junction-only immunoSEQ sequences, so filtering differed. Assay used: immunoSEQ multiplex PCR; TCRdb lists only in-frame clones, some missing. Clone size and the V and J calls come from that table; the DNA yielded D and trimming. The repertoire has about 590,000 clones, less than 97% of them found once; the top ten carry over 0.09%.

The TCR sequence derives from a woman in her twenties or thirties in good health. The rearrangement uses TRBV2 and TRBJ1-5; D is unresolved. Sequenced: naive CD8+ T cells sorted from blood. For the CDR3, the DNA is TGTGCCAGCAGTGAACGAGCCCCTGCAGGTGAGCCCCAGCATTTT. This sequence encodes CASSERAPAGEPQHF.